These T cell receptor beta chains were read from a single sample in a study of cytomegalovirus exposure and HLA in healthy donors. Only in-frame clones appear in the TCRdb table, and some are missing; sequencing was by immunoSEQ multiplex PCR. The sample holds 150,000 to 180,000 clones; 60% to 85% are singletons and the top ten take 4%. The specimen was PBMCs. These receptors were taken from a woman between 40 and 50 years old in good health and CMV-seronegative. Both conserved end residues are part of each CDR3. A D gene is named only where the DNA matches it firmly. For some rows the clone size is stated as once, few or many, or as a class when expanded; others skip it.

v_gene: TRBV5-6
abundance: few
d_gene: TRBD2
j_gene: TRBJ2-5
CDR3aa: CASSGGLAGAQGKTQYF
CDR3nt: TGTGCCAGCAGCGGGGGACTAGCGGGAGCCCAAGGGAAGACCCAGTACTTC

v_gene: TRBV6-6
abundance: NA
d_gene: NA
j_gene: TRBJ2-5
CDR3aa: CASSRAAKAQYF
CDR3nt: TGTGCCAGCAGCCGCGCTGCGAAAGCCCAGTACTTC

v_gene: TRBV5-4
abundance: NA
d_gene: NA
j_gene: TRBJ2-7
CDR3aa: CASSYRRGNEQYF
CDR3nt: TGTGCCAGCAGTTACCGACGAGGCAACGAGCAGTACTTC

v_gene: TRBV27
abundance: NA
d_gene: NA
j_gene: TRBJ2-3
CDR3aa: CASSLDPGRTDTQYF
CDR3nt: TGTGCCAGCAGTTTAGATCCGGGGAGGACAGATACGCAGTATTTT

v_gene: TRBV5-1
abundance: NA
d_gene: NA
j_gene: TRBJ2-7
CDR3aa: CASSLKGGVGEQYF
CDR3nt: TGCGCCAGCAGCTTGAAAGGAGGGGTCGGCGAGCAGTACTTC

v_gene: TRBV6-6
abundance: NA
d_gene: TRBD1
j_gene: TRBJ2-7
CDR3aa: CASNSTGTGNHEQYF
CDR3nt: TGTGCCAGCAATTCCACCGGGACAGGGAACCACGAGCAGTACTTC

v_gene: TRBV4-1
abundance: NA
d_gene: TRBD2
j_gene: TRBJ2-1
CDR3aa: CASSKPGLADNEQFF
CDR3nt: TGCGCCAGCAGCAAACCGGGACTAGCGGACAATGAGCAGTTCTTC

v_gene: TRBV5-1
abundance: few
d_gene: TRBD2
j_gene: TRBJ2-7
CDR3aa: CASSLASGGTYEQYF
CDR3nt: TGCGCCAGCAGTCTTGCTAGCGGGGGAACCTACGAGCAGTACTTC

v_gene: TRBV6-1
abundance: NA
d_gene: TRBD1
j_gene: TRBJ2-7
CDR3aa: CASTPRTGGPEQYF
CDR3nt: TGTGCCAGCACTCCCAGGACAGGGGGGCCCGAGCAGTACTTC

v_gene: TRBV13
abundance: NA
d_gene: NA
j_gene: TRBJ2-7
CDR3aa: CASSLGRGSLGEQYF
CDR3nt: TGTGCCAGCAGCTTAGGCCGGGGTAGCCTGGGGGAGCAGTACTTC

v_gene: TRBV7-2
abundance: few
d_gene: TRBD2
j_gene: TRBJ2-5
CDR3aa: CASSLLLASGSKETQYF
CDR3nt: TGTGCCAGCAGCTTATTGTTAGCTAGCGGGAGCAAAGAGACCCAGTACTTC

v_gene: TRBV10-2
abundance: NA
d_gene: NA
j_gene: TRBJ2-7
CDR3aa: CASRWESQWAYEQYF
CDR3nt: TGCGCCAGCAGATGGGAGTCTCAGTGGGCCTACGAGCAGTACTTC

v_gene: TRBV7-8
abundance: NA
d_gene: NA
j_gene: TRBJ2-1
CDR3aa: CASSLEWEFAYNEQFF
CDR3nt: TGTGCCAGCAGCTTAGAATGGGAGTTTGCATACAATGAGCAGTTCTTC

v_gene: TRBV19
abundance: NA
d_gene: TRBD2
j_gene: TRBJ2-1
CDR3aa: CASRRSGDNEQFF
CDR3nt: TGTGCCAGTCGGCGGAGCGGGGACAATGAGCAGTTCTTC

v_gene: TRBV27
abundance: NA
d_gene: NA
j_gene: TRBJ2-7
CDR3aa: CASSPQVAHEQYF
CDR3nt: TGTGCCAGCAGTCCCCAGGTGGCCCACGAGCAGTACTTC

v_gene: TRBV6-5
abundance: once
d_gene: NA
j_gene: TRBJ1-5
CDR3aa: CASSYSRDISNQPQHF
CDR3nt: TGTGCCAGCAGTTACTCACGGGACATTAGCAATCAGCCCCAGCATTTT

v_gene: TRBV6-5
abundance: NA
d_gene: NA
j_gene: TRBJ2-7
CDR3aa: CASSYAGMGEQYF
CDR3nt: TGTGCCAGCAGTTACGCAGGGATGGGCGAGCAGTACTTC

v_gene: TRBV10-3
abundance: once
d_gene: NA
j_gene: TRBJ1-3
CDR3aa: CAIQGSGNTIYF
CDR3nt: TGTGCCATTCAGGGTTCTGGAAACACCATATATTTT

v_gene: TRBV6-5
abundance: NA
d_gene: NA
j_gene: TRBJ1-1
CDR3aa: CASTSRGGEAFF
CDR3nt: TGTGCCAGCACCAGTCGAGGGGGTGAAGCTTTCTTT

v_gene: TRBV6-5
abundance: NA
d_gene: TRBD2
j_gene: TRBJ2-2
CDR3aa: CASSYAGGPVGELFF
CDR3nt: TGTGCCAGCAGTTACGCGGGAGGGCCGGTCGGGGAGCTGTTTTTT

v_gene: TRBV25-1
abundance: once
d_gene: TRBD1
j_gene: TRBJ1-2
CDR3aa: CASSASWGDRKSGYTF
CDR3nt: TGTGCCAGCAGTGCTTCCTGGGGGGACAGAAAATCTGGCTACACCTTC

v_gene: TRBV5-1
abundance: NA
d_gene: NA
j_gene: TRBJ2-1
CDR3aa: CASSRENEQFF
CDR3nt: TGCGCCAGCAGTAGAGAGAATGAGCAGTTCTTC

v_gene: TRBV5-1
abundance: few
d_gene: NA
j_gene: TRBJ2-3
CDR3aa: CASSLTGNPTDTQYF
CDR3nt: TGCGCCAGCAGCTTGACTGGTAACCCTACAGATACGCAGTATTTT

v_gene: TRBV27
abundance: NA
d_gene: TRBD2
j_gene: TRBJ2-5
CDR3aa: CASSSGLAGAHGETQYF
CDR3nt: TGTGCCAGCAGTTCTGGACTAGCGGGAGCCCATGGAGAGACCCAGTACTTC

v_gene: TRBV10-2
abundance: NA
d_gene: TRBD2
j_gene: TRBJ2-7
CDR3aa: CASSGGLATYEQYF
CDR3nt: TGCGCCAGCAGTGGGGGACTAGCCACCTACGAGCAGTACTTC

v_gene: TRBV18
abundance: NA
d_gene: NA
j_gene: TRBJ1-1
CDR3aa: CASSPLARGGYTEAFF
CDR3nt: TGTGCCAGCTCACCACTCGCTCGGGGGGGCTACACTGAAGCTTTCTTT

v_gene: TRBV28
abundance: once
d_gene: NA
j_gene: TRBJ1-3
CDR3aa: CASSRPQGRNTIYF
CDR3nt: TGTGCCAGCAGTAGGCCTCAGGGGAGAAACACCATATATTTT

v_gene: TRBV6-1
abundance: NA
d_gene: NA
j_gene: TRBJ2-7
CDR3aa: CASSGPTRSSYEQYF
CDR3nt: TGTGCCAGCAGTGGGCCCACAAGGAGCTCCTACGAGCAGTACTTC

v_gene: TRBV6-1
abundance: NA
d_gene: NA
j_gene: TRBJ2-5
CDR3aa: CASSRLQGQETQYF
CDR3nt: TGTGCCAGCAGTAGACTACAGGGTCAAGAGACCCAGTACTTC

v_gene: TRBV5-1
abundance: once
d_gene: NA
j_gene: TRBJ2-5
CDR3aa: CASSFMGRAGETQYF
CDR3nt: TGCGCCAGCAGCTTCATGGGCAGGGCAGGAGAGACCCAGTACTTC

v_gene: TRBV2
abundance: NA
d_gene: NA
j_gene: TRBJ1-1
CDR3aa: CASSEDSSEAFF
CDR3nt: TGTGCCAGCAGTGAAGACAGCAGTGAAGCTTTCTTT

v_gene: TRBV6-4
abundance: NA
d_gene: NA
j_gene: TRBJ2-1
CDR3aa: CASSGLMGRREQFF
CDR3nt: TGTGCCAGCAGTGGCCTCATGGGGCGCCGGGAGCAGTTCTTC

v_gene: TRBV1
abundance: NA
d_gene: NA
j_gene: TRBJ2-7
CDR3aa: CTRSQRGASYEQYF
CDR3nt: TGCACCCGCAGCCAGCGGGGGGCGTCGTACGAGCAGTACTTC

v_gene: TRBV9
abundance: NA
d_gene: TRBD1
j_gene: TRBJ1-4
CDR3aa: CASSVGTGGLGNEKLFF
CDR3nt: TGTGCCAGCAGCGTAGGGACAGGGGGCCTCGGTAATGAAAAACTGTTTTTT

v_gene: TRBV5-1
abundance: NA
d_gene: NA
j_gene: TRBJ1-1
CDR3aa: CASSLLGTEEAFF
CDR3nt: TGCGCCAGCAGCTTGTTGGGTACAGAAGAAGCTTTCTTT

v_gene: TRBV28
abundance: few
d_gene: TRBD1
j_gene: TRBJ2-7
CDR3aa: CASSPRTGSYEQYF
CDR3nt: TGTGCCAGCAGTCCCCGGACAGGGTCCTACGAGCAGTACTTC

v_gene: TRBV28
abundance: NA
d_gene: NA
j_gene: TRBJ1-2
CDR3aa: CASTPGGEGYTF
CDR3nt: TGTGCCAGCACCCCGGGGGGTGAGGGCTACACCTTC

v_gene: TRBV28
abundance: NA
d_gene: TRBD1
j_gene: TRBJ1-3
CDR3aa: CASSPQGQGKNTIYF
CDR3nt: TGTGCCAGCAGCCCACAGGGACAGGGTAAAAACACCATATATTTT